This paragraph reports one TCR beta chain. As handled by the study authors: By means of reference gene primer amplification, nucleated cell counts were estimated. The table came from immunoSEQ multiplex PCR; TCRdb's copy has only in-frame clones and leaves some out. V, J and clone size reflect that table, while D and trimming were determined from the DNA. This sample carries 99,000 or so clones, around 83% of them seen once, and the ten largest clones take about 3.6%. Germline lookup yields CDR1 SGDLS and CDR2 YYNGEE. V shed 3 bases and J shed 1 base, with 13 bases lying between them. This CDR3 comprises 16 residues. The data belong to a study of blood T cell repertoires in COVID-19. Study in general: The United States, Italy and Spain supplied acute and convalescent COVID-19 samples. PBMCs, B-cell-depleted T cells, or T cells were the source of the cDNA or gDNA that made up the material.

The receptor was isolated from a woman aged 80 or older with active or convalescent COVID-19. This sequence joins TRBV9 and TRBJ1-4, with a possible D match to TRBD1 (5 bases). The sample was peripheral blood. The CDR3 loop is CASSEGIGVTNEKLFF. DNA of the CDR3: TGTGCCAGCAGCGAGGGGATCGGCGTAACTAATGAAAAACTGTTTTTT.